A selection of T cell receptor beta chains follows, all from one sample in a study of blood T cell repertoires in COVID-19. TCRdb's table, derived via immunoSEQ multiplex PCR, lists solely in-frame clones and lacks some. The sample records 200,000 to 250,000 clones, over 70% being singletons. Sequenced sample: PBMCs or T cells enriched from blood (not recorded which). These TCRs come from a woman in her twenties or thirties who had been exposed to COVID-19. CDR3s include the opening cysteine and the closing phenylalanine or tryptophan. The D gene is left open where the match is weak. Clone size, where shown, is once, few, many, or a class for clones that have expanded.

-,TRBV6-5,TRBD2,TRBJ2-7,CATLAVPPSYEQYF,TGTGCCACCCTAGCGGTCCCTCCCTCCTACGAGCAGTACTTC
-,TRBV5-6,TRBD2,TRBJ2-7,CASSLGLAGIEQYF,TGTGCCAGCAGCCTGGGACTAGCGGGTATCGAGCAGTACTTC
-,TRBV3-1/TRBV3-2,-,TRBJ1-2,CASSQGGGWGGYTF,TGTGCCAGCAGCCAAGGAGGAGGTTGGGGTGGCTACACCTTC
-,TRBV28,TRBD1,TRBJ2-7,CASNLRGQRIYEQYF,TGTGCCAGCAATCTCCGGGGACAGCGTATCTACGAGCAGTACTTC
-,TRBV5-4,-,TRBJ1-3,CASSSQGQPGNTIYF,TGTGCCAGCAGCAGCCAAGGACAACCTGGAAACACCATATATTTT
-,TRBV9,-,TRBJ1-3,CASSLESGNTIYF,TGTGCCAGCAGCTTGGAGTCCGGAAACACCATATATTTT
-,TRBV9,TRBD2,TRBJ2-7,CASSVGPSGRLDEQYF,TGTGCCAGCAGCGTAGGCCCTAGCGGGAGGTTAGACGAGCAGTACTTC
-,TRBV27,-,TRBJ2-2,CASSSFANTGELFF,TGTGCCAGCAGTTCGTTCGCGAACACCGGGGAGCTGTTTTTT
-,TRBV5-1,TRBD2,TRBJ2-2,CASSSPSGNTGELFF,TGCGCCAGCAGCAGCCCTAGCGGAAACACCGGGGAGCTGTTTTTT
-,TRBV9,TRBD2,TRBJ2-7,CASSASSGRNEQYF,TGTGCCAGCAGCGCTTCTAGCGGGAGGAACGAGCAGTACTTC
-,TRBV12-3/TRBV12-4,-,TRBJ1-2,CASSFRQGYTF,TGTGCCAGCAGTTTCAGGCAGGGCTACACCTTC
-,TRBV4-1,-,TRBJ1-4,CASSGRTVATNEKLFF,TGCGCCAGCAGCGGCCGGACAGTTGCAACTAATGAAAAACTGTTTTTT
-,TRBV4-2,-,TRBJ1-5,CASSQPRGAQHF,TGTGCCAGCAGCCAACCCCGCGGGGCCCAGCATTTT
-,TRBV5-1,-,TRBJ1-2,CASSLWGTQGVGYGYTF,TGCGCCAGCAGCTTGTGGGGGACACAGGGAGTTGGTTATGGCTACACCTTC
few,TRBV20-1,-,TRBJ2-7,CSALKFEQYF,TGCAGTGCTCTAAAATTCGAGCAGTACTTC
-,TRBV4-1,TRBD1,TRBJ2-7,CASSQPDRGHGEQYF,TGCGCCAGCAGCCAACCCGACAGGGGGCACGGCGAGCAGTACTTC
-,TRBV5-1,TRBD1,TRBJ1-4,CASSFGDRDEKLFF,TGCGCCAGCAGCTTCGGTGACAGGGATGAAAAACTGTTTTTT
-,TRBV6-1,TRBD1,TRBJ1-2,CASSEPQDREYSYGYTF,TGTGCCAGCAGTGAACCTCAGGACAGGGAATATTCCTATGGCTACACCTTC
-,TRBV5-6,TRBD1,TRBJ1-5,CASSFGTGAHQPQHF,TGTGCCAGCAGCTTCGGGACAGGGGCTCATCAGCCCCAGCATTTT
many,TRBV30,TRBD2,TRBJ2-2,CAWRSGAGMNTGELFF,TGTGCCTGGAGATCGGGAGCGGGGATGAACACCGGGGAGCTGTTTTTT
-,TRBV9,TRBD2,TRBJ2-1,CASSPRSGRANEQFF,TGTGCCAGCAGCCCCCGTAGCGGGAGGGCCAATGAGCAGTTCTTC
-,TRBV5-1,TRBD1,TRBJ2-1,CASSGGTGGIRSYNEQFF,TGCGCCAGCAGCGGCGGGACAGGGGGCATAAGATCCTACAATGAGCAGTTCTTC
once,TRBV4-1,TRBD2,TRBJ2-3,CASSPGRASGSTDTQYF,TGCGCCAGCAGCCCCGGGCGGGCTAGCGGGAGCACAGATACGCAGTATTTT
-,TRBV13,TRBD2,TRBJ2-7,CASSLIAGEAYEQYF,TGTGCCAGCAGCTTAATCGCGGGGGAAGCCTACGAGCAGTACTTC
-,TRBV4-1,TRBD1,TRBJ2-1,CASSQDLDRGFYNEQFF,TGCGCCAGCAGCCAAGATCTCGACAGGGGGTTCTACAATGAGCAGTTCTTC
-,TRBV28,TRBD1,TRBJ2-5,CASLNRGRPRETQYF,TGTGCCAGCCTGAACAGGGGTAGGCCCAGGGAGACCCAGTACTTC
-,TRBV27,TRBD1,TRBJ1-6,CASSLSGLSVRDSYNSPLHF,TGTGCCAGCAGTTTATCAGGGTTGAGCGTCCGGGACAGTTATAATTCACCCCTCCACTTT
-,TRBV27,-,TRBJ1-6,CASSFARGVQNSPLHF,TGTGCCAGCAGTTTCGCCCGGGGGGTCCAAAATTCACCCCTCCACTTT
-,TRBV6-5,TRBD2,TRBJ2-5,CASSWGGRAEETQYF,TGTGCCAGCAGTTGGGGCGGGAGGGCTGAAGAGACCCAGTACTTC
-,TRBV21-1,-,TRBJ1-2,CASSKEQGQGYTF,TGTGCCAGCAGCAAAGAACAGGGGCAAGGCTACACCTTC
-,TRBV28,-,TRBJ1-2,CASSQVGYTF,TGTGCCAGCTCCCAGGTGGGCTACACCTTC